Below, one T cell receptor (beta chain) is given with its context. This record comes from a study of blood T cell repertoires in COVID-19. As for the study in general: From T cells, B-cell-depleted T cells, or PBMCs came the material, which was cDNA or gDNA.

The germline V gene encodes CDR1 SGHDT and CDR2 YYEEEE. This CDR3 is 14 amino acids long. V lost 6 bases, J lost 2 bases, and 5 bases stayed unmatched. The method was immunoSEQ multiplex PCR; TCRdb's version includes in-frame clones alone and lacks a portion of them. Among under 300,000 clones listed, about 90% were seen once. The sample consisted of PBMCs or T cells enriched from blood (not recorded which). The receptor comes from a human donor in a cohort exposed to, infected with or recovered from COVID-19 (not recorded which). The donor label of this sample is uncertain. The chain carries TRBV5-6 and TRBJ1-3; TRBD1 matches 7 bases. CDR3 DNA sequence: TGTGCCAGCAACCTCGACAGGGCTGGAAACACCATATATTTT. Protein sequence: CASNLDRAGNTIYF. The full variable domain, its missing parts supplied by reference TRBV5-6 and TRBJ1-3, is DAGVTQSPTHLIKTRGQQVTLRCSPKSGHDTVSWYQQALGQGPQFIFQYYEEEERQRGNFPDRFSGHQFPNYSSELNVNALLLGDSALYLCASNLDRAGNTIYFGEGSWLTVV.